This T cell receptor beta chain was recorded in a study of shared clonotypes between healthy human individuals. The assay was immunoSEQ multiplex PCR, and TCRdb's table has in-frame clones only and misses some. Of some 1.5 million clones in the sample, 98% were seen once. About this clone itself: This CDR3 is also generated by other DNA sequences in the sample.

V lost 3 bases and J lost 6, with 9 bases in between. There are 12 residues in the CDR3. Looked up from germline, CDR1 is MNHEY and CDR2 is SMNVEV (reference sequence). This clonotype originated in a man aged 25 to 45 in good health. The sample comprised naive CD4+ T cells sorted from blood. Subset reported: CD45RA+ positively selected. The chain joins TRBV27 to TRBJ2-7; tentative D call: TRBD2 (7 bases). The CDR3 DNA reads TGTGCCAGCAGTTTCCGGGGGGCCGAGCAGTACTTC. Amino acid sequence: CASSFRGAEQYF.